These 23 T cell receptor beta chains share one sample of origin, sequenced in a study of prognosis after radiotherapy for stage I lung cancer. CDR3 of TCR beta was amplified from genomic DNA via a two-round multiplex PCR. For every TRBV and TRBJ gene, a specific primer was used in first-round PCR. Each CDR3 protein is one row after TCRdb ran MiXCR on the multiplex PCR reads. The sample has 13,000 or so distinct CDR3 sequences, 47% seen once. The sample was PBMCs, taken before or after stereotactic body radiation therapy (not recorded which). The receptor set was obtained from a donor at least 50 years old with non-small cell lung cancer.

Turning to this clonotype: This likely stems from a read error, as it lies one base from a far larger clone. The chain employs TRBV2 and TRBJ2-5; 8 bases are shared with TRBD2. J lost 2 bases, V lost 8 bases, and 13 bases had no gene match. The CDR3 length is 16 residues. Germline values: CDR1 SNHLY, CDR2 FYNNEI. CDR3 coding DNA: TGTGCCAGCGGGGTCGCTATGACTAGCGTACAAGAGACCCAGTACTTC. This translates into CASGVAMTSVQETQYF.

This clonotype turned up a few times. The CDR3 region has the DNA TGCAGTGCTAGGGGCTCTGCGGGAGGAGGAAAATCGTTCTTC. Translated, it gives CSARGSAGGGKSFF. The chain is built from TRBV20-1 and TRBJ2-1; 8 bases match TRBD2. This CDR3 is built from 14 residues. Per germline, CDR1 DFQATT and CDR2 SNEGSKA (reference sequence). The ends lost 3 bases at V and 15 bases at J; junction bases unmatched: 16.

In DNA form, the CDR3 reads TGCAGTGCTAGGGCACCCATAGACAGGGGACGTGCCAATGAGCAGTTCTTC. Translated: CSARAPIDRGRANEQFF. The chain joins TRBV20-1 to TRBJ2-1; 8 bases agree with TRBD1. This CDR3 is 17 amino acids long. The ends lost 3 bases at V and 6 bases at J; junction bases unmatched: 16. Germline lookup yields CDR1 DFQATT and CDR2 SNEGSKA (reference sequence).

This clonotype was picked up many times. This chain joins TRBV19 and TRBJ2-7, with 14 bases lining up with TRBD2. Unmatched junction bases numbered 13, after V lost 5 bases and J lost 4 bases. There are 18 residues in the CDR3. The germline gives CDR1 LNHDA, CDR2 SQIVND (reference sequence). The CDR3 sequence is CASSAGTSGSTPLYEQYF. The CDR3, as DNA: TGTGCCAGTAGTGCCGGGACTAGCGGGAGCACCCCACTTTACGAGCAGTACTTC. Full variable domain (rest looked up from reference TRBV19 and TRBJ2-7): DGGITQSPKYLFRKEGQNVTLSCEQNLNHDAMYWYRQDPGQGLRLIYYSQIVNDFQKGDIAEGYSVSREKKESFPLTVTSAQKNPTAFYLCASSAGTSGSTPLYEQYFGPGTRLTVT.

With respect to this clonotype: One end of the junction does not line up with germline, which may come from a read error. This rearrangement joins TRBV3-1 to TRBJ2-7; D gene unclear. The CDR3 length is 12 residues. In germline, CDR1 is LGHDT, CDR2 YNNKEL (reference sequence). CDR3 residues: CASNQSAYQQYF. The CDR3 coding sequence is TGTGCCAGCAACCAAAGTGCGTACCAGCAGTACTTC.

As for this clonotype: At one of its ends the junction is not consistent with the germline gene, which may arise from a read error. CDR3 residues: CASCDWTSCTDTQYF. CDR3 bases: TGCGCTAGTTGTGACTGGACTAGCTGCACAGATACGCAGTATTTT. The rearrangement joins TRBV12-5 to TRBJ2-3, with 8 bases aligning to TRBD2. The CDR3 consists of 15 residues. The germline gives CDR1 LGHNT, CDR2 FRNRAP.

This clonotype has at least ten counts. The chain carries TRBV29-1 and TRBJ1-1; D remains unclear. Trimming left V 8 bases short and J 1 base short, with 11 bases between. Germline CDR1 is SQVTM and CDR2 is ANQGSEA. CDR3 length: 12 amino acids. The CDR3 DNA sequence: TGCAGCCTAGACAAATCGAACACTGAAGCTTTCTTT. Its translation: CSLDKSNTEAFF. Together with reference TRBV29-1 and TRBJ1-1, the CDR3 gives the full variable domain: SAVISQKPSRDICQRGTSLTIQCQVDSQVTMMFWYRQQPGQSLTLIATANQGSEATYESGFVIDKFPISRPNLTFSTLTVSNMSPEDSSIYLCSLDKSNTEAFFGQGTRLTVV.

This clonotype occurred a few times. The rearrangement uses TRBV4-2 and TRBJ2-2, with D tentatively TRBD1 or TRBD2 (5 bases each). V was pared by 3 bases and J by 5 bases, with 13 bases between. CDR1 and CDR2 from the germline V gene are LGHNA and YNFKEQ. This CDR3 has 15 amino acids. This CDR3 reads CASSQTDGTTGELFF. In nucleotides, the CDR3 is TGTGCCAGCAGCCAGACCGATGGGACGACCGGGGAGCTGTTTTTT.

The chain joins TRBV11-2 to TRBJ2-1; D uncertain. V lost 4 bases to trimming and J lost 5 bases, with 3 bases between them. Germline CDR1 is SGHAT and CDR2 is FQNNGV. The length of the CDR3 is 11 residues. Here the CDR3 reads CASSCDNEQFF. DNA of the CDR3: TGTGCCAGCAGCTGCGACAATGAGCAGTTCTTC.

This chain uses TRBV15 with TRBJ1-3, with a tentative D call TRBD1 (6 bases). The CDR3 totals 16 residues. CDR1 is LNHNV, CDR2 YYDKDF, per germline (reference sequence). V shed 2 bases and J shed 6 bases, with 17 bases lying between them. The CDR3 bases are TGTGCCACCAGCAGATCTGCAGGGGATCCTGTAAACACCATATATTTT. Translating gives CATSRSAGDPVNTIYF.

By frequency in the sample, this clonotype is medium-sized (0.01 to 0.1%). This CDR3 reads CSAPRLNTYEQYF. The CDR3 nucleotides read TGCAGTGCCCCGCGGTTGAATACCTACGAGCAGTACTTC. The gene calls are TRBV20-1 and TRBJ2-7; no clear D gene. V was pared by 6 bases and J by 2 bases, with 14 bases between. The CDR3 loop spans 13 amino acids. Germline loops: CDR1 DFQATT, CDR2 SNEGSKA (reference sequence).

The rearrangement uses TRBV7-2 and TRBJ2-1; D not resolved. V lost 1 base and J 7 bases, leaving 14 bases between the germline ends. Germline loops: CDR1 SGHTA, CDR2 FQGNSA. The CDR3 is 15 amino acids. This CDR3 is CASSLGLDSFNEQFF. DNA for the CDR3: TGTGCCAGCAGCTTAGGGCTGGATAGCTTTAATGAGCAGTTCTTC.

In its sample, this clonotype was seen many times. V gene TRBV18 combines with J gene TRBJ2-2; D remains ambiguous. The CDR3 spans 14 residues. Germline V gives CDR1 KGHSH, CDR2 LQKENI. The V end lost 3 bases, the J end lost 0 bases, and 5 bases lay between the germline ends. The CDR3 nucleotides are TGTGCCAGCTCACCCGACACGAACACCGGGGAGCTGTTTTTT. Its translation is CASSPDTNTGELFF.

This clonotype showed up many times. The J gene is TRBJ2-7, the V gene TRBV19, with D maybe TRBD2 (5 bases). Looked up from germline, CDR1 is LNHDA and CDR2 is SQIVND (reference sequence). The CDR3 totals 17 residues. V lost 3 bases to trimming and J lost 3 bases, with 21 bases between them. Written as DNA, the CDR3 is TGTGCCAGTAGTATTGGTGACTACCGGAGAGGCGACTACGAGCAGTACTTC. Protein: CASSIGDYRRGDYEQYF.

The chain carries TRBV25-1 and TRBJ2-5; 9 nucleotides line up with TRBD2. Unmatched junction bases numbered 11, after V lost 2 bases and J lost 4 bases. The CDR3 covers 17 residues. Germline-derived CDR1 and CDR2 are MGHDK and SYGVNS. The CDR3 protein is CASSEGGIAGAGETQYF. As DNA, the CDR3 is TGTGCCAGCAGTGAAGGGGGTATAGCGGGAGCGGGAGAGACCCAGTACTTC.

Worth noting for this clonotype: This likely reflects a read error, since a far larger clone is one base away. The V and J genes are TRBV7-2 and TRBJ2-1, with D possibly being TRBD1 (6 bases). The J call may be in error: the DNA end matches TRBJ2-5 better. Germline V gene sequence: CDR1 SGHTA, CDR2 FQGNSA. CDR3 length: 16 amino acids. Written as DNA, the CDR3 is TGTGCCAGCAGCTTAGGGGGCTGGACAGCCCAAGAGACCCAGTACTTC. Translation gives CASSLGGWTAQETQYF.

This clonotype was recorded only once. The CDR3 loop is CSARGGRTSGSKETQYF. The CDR3 nucleotides are TGCAGTGCTAGAGGGGGAAGGACTAGCGGGAGTAAAGAGACCCAGTACTTC. The chain combines TRBV20-1 with TRBJ2-5, with 13 bases matching TRBD2. The CDR3 extends over 17 amino acids. Germline loops: CDR1 DFQATT, CDR2 SNEGSKA (reference sequence). V lost 1 base to trimming and J lost 3 bases; unmatched junction nucleotides: 8.

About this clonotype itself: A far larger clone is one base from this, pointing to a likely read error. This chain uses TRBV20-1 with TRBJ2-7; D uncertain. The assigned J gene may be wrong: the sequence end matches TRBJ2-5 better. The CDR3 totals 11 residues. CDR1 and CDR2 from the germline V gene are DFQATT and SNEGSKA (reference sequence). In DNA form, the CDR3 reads TGCAGTGCTAAGGAGTGCGGGACCCAGTACTTC. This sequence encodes CSAKECGTQYF.

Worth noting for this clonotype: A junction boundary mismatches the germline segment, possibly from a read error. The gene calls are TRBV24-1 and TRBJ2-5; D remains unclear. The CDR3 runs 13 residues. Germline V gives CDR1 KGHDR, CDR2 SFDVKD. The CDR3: CATSDSYKETKYF. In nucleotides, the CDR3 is TGTGCCACCAGTGACTCGTACAAAGAGACCAAGTACTTC.

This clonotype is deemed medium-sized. CDR3 amino acids: CASSSGQSYEQYF. CDR3 DNA sequence: TGTGCCAGCAGCTCCGGACAGAGTTACGAGCAGTACTTC. The chain carries TRBV6-1 and TRBJ2-7; D is perhaps TRBD1 (6 bases). The germline V gene encodes CDR1 MNHNS and CDR2 SASEGT. Trimming removed 6 bases from V and 4 bases from J, with 13 bases in between. The CDR3 is made up of 13 amino acids.

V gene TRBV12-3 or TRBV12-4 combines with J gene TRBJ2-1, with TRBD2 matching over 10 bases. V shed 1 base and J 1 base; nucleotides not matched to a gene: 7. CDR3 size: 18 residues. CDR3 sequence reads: CASSLDFSGRWSYNEQFF. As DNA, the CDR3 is TGTGCCAGCAGTTTAGATTTTAGCGGGAGGTGGTCCTACAATGAGCAGTTCTTC.

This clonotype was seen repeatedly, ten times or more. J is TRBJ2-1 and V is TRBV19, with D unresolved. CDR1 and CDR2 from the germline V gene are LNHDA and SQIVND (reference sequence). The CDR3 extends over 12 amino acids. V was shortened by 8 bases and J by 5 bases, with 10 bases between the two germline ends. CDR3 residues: CASGKQNNEQFF. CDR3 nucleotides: TGTGCCAGTGGTAAGCAAAACAATGAGCAGTTCTTC.

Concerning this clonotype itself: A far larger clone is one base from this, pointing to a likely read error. The CDR3 bases are TGTGCCAGTAGTATCGTAGCGGGAGAGCATGAGCAGTACTTC. Translation gives CASSIVAGEHEQYF. V and J are TRBV19 and TRBJ2-7, with TRBD2 matching 9 bases. Germline V gene lookup returns CDR1 LNHDA and CDR2 SQIVND (reference sequence). With V trimmed by 3 bases and J by 7 bases, 7 bases remained unmatched. This CDR3 spans 14 amino acids.